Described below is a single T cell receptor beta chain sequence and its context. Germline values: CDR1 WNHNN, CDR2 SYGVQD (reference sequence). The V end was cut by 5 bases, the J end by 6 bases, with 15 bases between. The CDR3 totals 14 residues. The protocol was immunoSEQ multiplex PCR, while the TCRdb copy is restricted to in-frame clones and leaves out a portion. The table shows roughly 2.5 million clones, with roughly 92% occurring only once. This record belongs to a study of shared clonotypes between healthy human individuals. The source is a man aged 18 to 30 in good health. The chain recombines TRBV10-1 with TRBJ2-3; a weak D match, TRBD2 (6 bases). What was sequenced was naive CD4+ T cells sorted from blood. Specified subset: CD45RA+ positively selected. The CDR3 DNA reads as TGCGCCAGCAGTCATTCGGGGGTAGGGGATACGCAGTATTTT. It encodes CASSHSGVGDTQYF.